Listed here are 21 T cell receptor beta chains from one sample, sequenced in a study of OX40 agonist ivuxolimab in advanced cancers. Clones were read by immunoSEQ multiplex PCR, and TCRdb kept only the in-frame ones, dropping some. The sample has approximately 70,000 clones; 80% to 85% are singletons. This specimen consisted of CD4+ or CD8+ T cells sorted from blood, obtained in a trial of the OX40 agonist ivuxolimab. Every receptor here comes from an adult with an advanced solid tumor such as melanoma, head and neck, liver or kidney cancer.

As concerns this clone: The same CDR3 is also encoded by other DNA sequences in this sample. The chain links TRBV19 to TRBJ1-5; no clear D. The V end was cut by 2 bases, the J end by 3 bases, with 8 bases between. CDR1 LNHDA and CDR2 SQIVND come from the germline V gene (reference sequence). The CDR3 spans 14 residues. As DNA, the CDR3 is TGTGCCAGTAGTATATCAGGCAACAATCAGCCCCAGCATTTT. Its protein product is CASSISGNNQPQHF.

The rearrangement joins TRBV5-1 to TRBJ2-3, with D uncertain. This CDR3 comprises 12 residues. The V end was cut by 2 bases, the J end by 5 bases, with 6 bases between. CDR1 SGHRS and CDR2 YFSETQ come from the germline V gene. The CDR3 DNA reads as TGCGCCAGCAGCTTAGGTGAAGATACGCAGTATTTT. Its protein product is CASSLGEDTQYF.

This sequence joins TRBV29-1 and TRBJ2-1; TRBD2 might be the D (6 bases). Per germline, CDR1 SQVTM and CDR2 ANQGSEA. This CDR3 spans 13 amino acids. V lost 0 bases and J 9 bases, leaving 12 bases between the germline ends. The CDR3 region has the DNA TGCAGCGTTGAAGAAGCGATGGGGGGTGAGCAGTTCTTC. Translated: CSVEEAMGGEQFF.

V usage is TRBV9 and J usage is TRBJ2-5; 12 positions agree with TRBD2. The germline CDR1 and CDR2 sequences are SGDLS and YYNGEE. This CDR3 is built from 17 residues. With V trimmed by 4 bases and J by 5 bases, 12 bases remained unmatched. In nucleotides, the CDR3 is TGTGCCAGCAGCCCACGCCAGCTAGCGGGGGGGATGGAGACCCAGTACTTC. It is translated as CASSPRQLAGGMETQYF.

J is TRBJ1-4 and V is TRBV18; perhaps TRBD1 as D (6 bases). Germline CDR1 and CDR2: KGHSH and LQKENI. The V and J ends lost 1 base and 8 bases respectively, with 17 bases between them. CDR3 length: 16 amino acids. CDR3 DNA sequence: TGTGCCAGCTCACCACAGCTCGCAGGGGAGGGAGAAAAACTGTTTTTT. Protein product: CASSPQLAGEGEKLFF.

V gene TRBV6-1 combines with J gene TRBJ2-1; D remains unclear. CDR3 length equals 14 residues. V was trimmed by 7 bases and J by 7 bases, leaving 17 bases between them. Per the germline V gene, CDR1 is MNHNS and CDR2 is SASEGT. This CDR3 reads CASNKATSANEQFF. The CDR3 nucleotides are TGTGCCAGCAATAAGGCAACTTCGGCGAATGAGCAGTTCTTC.

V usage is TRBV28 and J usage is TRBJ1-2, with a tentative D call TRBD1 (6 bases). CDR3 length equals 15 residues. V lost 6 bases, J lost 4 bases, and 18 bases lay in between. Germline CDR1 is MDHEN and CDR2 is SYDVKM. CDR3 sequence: CASSLGVQGGYGYTF. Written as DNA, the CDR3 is TGTGCCAGCAGCTTGGGGGTACAGGGAGGCTATGGCTACACCTTC.

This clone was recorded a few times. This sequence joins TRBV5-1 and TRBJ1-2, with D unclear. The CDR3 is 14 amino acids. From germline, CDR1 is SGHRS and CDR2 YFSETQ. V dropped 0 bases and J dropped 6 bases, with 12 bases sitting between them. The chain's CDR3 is CASSLGSGGNGYTF. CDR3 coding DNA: TGCGCCAGCAGCTTGGGTTCGGGAGGAAATGGCTACACCTTC.

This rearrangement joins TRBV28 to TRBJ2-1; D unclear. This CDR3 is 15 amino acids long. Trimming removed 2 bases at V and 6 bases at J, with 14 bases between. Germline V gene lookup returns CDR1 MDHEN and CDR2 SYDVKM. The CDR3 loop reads CASSLDRALGNEQFF. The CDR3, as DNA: TGTGCCAGCAGTTTAGATAGAGCTTTGGGCAATGAGCAGTTCTTC.

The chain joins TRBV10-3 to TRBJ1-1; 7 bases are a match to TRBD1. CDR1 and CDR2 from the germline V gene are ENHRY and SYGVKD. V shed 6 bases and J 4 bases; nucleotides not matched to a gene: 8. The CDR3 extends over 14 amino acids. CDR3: CAIRKGGESTEAFF. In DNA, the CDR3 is TGTGCCATCAGGAAAGGGGGCGAGAGCACTGAAGCTTTCTTT.

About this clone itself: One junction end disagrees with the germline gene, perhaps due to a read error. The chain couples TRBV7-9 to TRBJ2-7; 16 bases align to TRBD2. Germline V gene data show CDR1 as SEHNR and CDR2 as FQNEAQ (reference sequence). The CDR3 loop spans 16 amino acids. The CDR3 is CASSLVPGLAGGHNPF. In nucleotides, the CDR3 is TGTGCCAGCAGCTTGGTCCCGGGACTAGCGGGAGGGCACAATCCTTTC.

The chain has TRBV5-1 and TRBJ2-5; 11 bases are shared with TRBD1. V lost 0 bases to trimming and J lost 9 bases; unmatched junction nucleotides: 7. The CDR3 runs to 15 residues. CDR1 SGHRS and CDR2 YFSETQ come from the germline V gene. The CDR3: CASSLGTGGGRAQYF. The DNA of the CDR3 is TGCGCCAGCAGCTTGGGGACAGGGGGCGGTCGGGCCCAGTACTTC.

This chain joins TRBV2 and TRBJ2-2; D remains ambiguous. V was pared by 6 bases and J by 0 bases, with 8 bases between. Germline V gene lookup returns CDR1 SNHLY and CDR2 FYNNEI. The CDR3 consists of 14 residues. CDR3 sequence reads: CASRETTNTGELFF. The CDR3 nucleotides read TGTGCCAGCAGGGAAACAACGAACACCGGGGAGCTGTTTTTT.

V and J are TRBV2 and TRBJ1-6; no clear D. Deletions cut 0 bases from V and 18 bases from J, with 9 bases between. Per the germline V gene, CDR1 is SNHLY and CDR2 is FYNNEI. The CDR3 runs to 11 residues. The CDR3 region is CASSEALEYHF. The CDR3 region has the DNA TGTGCCAGCAGTGAAGCCCTTGAGTACCACTTT.

CDR3 bases: TGTGCCAGCAGCTTAGTGGGGGCTAAACTGTTTTTT. It yields the protein CASSLVGAKLFF. The rearrangement links TRBV11-2 to TRBJ1-4, with a possible D match to TRBD1 (6 bases). V lost 1 base and J 11 bases, leaving 8 bases between the germline ends. The CDR3 runs to 12 residues. CDR1 SGHAT and CDR2 FQNNGV come from the germline V gene.

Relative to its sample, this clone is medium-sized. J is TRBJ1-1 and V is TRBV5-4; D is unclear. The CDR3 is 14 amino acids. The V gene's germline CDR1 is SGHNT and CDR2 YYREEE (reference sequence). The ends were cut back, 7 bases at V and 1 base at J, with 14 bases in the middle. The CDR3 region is CASGTSLGNTEAFF. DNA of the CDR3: TGTGCCAGCGGAACCTCGTTGGGGAACACTGAAGCTTTCTTT.

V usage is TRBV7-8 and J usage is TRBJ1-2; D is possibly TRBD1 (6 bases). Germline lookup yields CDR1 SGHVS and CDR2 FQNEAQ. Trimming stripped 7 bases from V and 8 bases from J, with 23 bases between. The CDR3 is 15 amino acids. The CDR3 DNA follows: TGTGCCAGCACCGGCCCCAGTCGGGGGGCGGGGGGCTACACCTTC. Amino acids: CASTGPSRGAGGYTF.

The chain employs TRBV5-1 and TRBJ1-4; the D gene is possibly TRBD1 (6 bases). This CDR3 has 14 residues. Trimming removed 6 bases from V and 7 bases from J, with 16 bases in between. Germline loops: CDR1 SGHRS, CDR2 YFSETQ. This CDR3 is CASTTGLGSEKLFF. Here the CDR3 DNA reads TGCGCCAGCACGACAGGACTTGGAAGTGAAAAACTGTTTTTT.

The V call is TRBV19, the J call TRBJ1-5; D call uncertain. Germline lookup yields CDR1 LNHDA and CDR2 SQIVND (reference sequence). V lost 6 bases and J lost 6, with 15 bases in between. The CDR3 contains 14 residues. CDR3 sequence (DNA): TGTGCCAGTAGACGAGACTTGGATGGTCAGCCCCAGCATTTT. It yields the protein CASRRDLDGQPQHF.

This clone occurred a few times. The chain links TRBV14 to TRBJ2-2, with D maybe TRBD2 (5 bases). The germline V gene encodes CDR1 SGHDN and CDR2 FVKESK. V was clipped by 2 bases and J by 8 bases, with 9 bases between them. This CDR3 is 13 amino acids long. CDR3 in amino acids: CASSQSRGGELFF. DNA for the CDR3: TGTGCCAGCAGCCAATCCCGGGGAGGGGAGCTGTTTTTT.

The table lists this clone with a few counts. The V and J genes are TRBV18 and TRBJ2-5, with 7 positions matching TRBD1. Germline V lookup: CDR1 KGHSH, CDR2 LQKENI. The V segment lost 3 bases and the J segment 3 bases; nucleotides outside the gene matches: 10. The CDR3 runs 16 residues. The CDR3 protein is CASSPQPGTDEETQYF. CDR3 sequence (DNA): TGTGCCAGCTCACCCCAACCCGGGACAGACGAAGAGACCCAGTACTTC.